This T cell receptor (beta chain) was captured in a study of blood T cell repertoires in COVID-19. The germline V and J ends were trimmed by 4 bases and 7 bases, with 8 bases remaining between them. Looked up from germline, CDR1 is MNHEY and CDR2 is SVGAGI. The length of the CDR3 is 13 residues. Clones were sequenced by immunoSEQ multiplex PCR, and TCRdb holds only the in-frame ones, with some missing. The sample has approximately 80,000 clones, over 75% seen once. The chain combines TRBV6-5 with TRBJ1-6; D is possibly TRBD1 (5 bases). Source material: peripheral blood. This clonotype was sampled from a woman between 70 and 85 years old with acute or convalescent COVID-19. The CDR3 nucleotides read TGTGCCAGCAGTTCCCACAGGAATTCACCCCTCCACTTT. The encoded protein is CASSSHRNSPLHF.